This TCR beta chain came from a study of blood T cell repertoires in COVID-19. Authors' data handling: Reference gene primer amplification gave estimated nucleated cell counts. Repertoires were generated with immunoSEQ multiplex PCR, while TCRdb's copy carries only in-frame clones and drops some. Clone size and the V and J calls come from that table; the DNA yielded D and trimming. The profile shows tens of thousands of clones, approximately 82% of them singletons. The CDR3 extends over 16 amino acids. Trimming took 6 bases from V and 1 from J, leaving 18 bases between them. Per germline, CDR1 SGHAT and CDR2 FQDESV (reference sequence).

The sample taken for sequencing was peripheral blood. This TCR came from a man in his 60s with acute or convalescent COVID-19. This chain links TRBV11-1 with TRBJ1-1; D is ambiguous. The CDR3 loop is CASSLGGGLRNTEAFF. The CDR3 DNA is TGTGCCAGCAGTCTGGGAGGCGGACTCAGGAACACTGAAGCTTTCTTT. Drawing the rest from reference TRBV11-1 and TRBJ1-1, the complete variable domain is EAEVAQSPRYKITEKSQAVAFWCDPISGHATLYWYRQILGQGPELLVQFQDESVVDDSQLPKDRFSAERLKGVDSTLKIQPAELGDSAMYLCASSLGGGLRNTEAFFGQGTRLTVV.